The next 29 T cell receptor beta chains were all read from a single sample in a study of shared clonotypes between healthy human individuals. Data came from immunoSEQ multiplex PCR; TCRdb stores just in-frame clones and leaves some out. The data hold approximately 500,000 clones, with approximately 78% observed a single time. Source material: PBMCs. Source of these receptors: a woman in her 40s in good health. Some clones in this sample may be carry-over from other donors' samples.

This rearrangement joins TRBV7-9 to TRBJ2-7, with 7 bases identical to TRBD1. The CDR3 runs 14 residues. The junction had 8 bases not matched to a gene; V was cut back by 6 bases and J by 3 bases. Germline CDR1 and CDR2: SEHNR and FQNEAQ (reference sequence). The CDR3 DNA follows: TGTGCCAGCAGTCCAGACAGGGTCAACTACGAGCAGTACTTC. Its protein product is CASSPDRVNYEQYF.

The genes are TRBV19 and TRBJ1-3; D is uncertain. The ends were cut back, 3 bases at V and 0 bases at J, with 12 bases in the middle. Germline CDR1 is LNHDA and CDR2 is SQIVND (reference sequence). The CDR3 extends over 16 amino acids. The CDR3 coding sequence is TGTGCCAGTAGTATCGTCCGGGCTGACTCTGGAAACACCATATATTTT. This translates into CASSIVRADSGNTIYF.

This clone was counted once. The rearrangement joins TRBV11-2 to TRBJ2-7; 8 bases align to TRBD2. V was pared by 3 bases and J by 4 bases, with 8 bases of the junction left unmatched. In germline, CDR1 is SGHAT, CDR2 FQNNGV. The CDR3 is 15 amino acids. The CDR3 region has the DNA TGTGCCAGCAGCTTCACCGGGACTAGAAATTACGAGCAGTACTTC. Encoded protein: CASSFTGTRNYEQYF.

The J gene is TRBJ2-3, the V gene TRBV12-5, with TRBD2 identical over 10 bases. CDR3 length: 16 amino acids. In germline, CDR1 is LGHNT, CDR2 FRNRAP. Losses at the gene ends were 8 bases for V and 0 bases for J; bases not matched to a gene: 8. The CDR3: CASKKRGGYSTDTQYF. CDR3 nucleotides: TGTGCTAGTAAAAAGCGGGGGGGGTATAGCACAGATACGCAGTATTTT.

This rearrangement joins TRBV18 to TRBJ2-7, with D possibly TRBD1 on 6 matching bases. The germline gives CDR1 KGHSH, CDR2 LQKENI. The CDR3 spans 13 residues. V was trimmed by 5 bases and J by 2 bases, leaving 10 bases between them. In nucleotides, the CDR3 is TGTGCCAGCTCAACGGGACAAACCTACGAGCAGTACTTC. This sequence encodes CASSTGQTYEQYF.

The chain joins TRBV6-5 to TRBJ1-6; no clear D gene. Trimming took 5 bases from V and 8 from J, leaving 13 bases between them. The length of the CDR3 is 14 residues. Germline CDR1 reads MNHEY; CDR2 reads SVGAGI. CDR3 coding DNA: TGTGCCAGCAGTAAACTAGTGTCGGATTCACCCCTCCACTTT. Translating it yields CASSKLVSDSPLHF.

The J gene is TRBJ2-1, the V gene TRBV11-2, with TRBD2 matching 11 bases. Per the germline V gene, CDR1 is SGHAT and CDR2 is FQNNGV. CDR3 size: 15 residues. Trimming cost V 1 base and J 8 bases; bases outside gene matches: 4. The CDR3 spells CASSLVAGGPYEQFF. CDR3 coding DNA: TGTGCCAGCAGCTTAGTAGCGGGAGGGCCCTATGAGCAGTTCTTC. Supplemented by reference TRBV11-2 and TRBJ2-1, the full variable domain reads EAGVAQSPRYKIIEKRQSVAFWCNPISGHATLYWYQQILGQGPKLLIQFQNNGVVDDSQLPKDRFSAERLKGVDSTLKIQPAKLEDSAVYLCASSLVAGGPYEQFFGPGTRLTVL.

About this clone: This sample includes further DNA sequences coding for the same CDR3. DNA of the CDR3: TGCGCCAGCAGCTTTGATGGGGGGAACACTGAAGCTTTCTTT. Translating it yields CASSFDGGNTEAFF. The chain links TRBV5-1 to TRBJ1-1; D perhaps matches TRBD1 (5 bases). The CDR3 contains 14 residues. Germline V CDR1 and CDR2: SGHRS, YFSETQ. Trimming cost V 2 bases and J 1 base, with 9 bases left between them.

V is TRBV19 and J is TRBJ2-7; TRBD1 matches 8 bases. The V segment lost 5 bases and the J segment 3 bases; nucleotides outside the gene matches: 9. This CDR3 has 15 amino acids. Germline loops: CDR1 LNHDA, CDR2 SQIVND (reference sequence). CDR3 protein: CASSVNTGGLYEQYF. The CDR3 DNA reads TGTGCCAGTAGTGTCAATACAGGGGGGCTCTACGAGCAGTACTTC.

The chain couples TRBV10-3 to TRBJ1-3; possible D gene TRBD1, 5 bases. The germline V gene encodes CDR1 ENHRY and CDR2 SYGVKD. V gave up 3 bases and J gave up 1 base, with 13 bases separating them. This CDR3 is 16 amino acids long. This CDR3 reads CAISELEGRSGNTIYF. In nucleotides, the CDR3 is TGTGCCATCAGTGAACTCGAGGGGCGATCTGGAAACACCATATATTTT.

The V and J genes are TRBV30 and TRBJ1-5; D is unclear. The V end was cut by 1 base, the J end by 5 bases, with 12 bases between. Germline loops: CDR1 GTSNPN, CDR2 SVGIG (reference sequence). CDR3 length equals 14 residues. CDR3 region: CAWSAGVVDQPQHF. The CDR3 nucleotides are TGTGCCTGGAGTGCAGGAGTCGTGGATCAGCCCCAGCATTTT.

The chain uses TRBV19 and TRBJ2-6; 7 bases map to TRBD1. The J segment lost 0 bases and the V segment lost 7 bases, leaving 12 bases of the junction unmatched. Germline CDR1 reads LNHDA; CDR2 reads SQIVND (reference sequence). The CDR3 spans 18 residues. DNA for the CDR3: TGTGCCAGTACCATCACAGTCGGGACAGCCTCTGGGGCCAACGTCCTGACTTTC. Protein product: CASTITVGTASGANVLTF.

The chain is built from TRBV5-1 and TRBJ2-1; 8 nucleotides align to TRBD2. V gave up 0 bases and J gave up 4 bases; unmatched junction bases: 6. The CDR3 runs to 16 residues. Germline V gene lookup returns CDR1 SGHRS and CDR2 YFSETQ. CDR3 protein: CASSLGPGGEYNEQFF. CDR3 DNA sequence: TGCGCCAGCAGCTTGGGTCCGGGAGGGGAATACAATGAGCAGTTCTTC.

The V gene is TRBV6-6, the J gene TRBJ1-2; D remains ambiguous. CDR1 MNHNY and CDR2 SVGAGI come from the germline V gene (reference sequence). CDR3 length: 15 amino acids. V was clipped by 4 bases and J by 1 base, with 13 bases between them. The CDR3 DNA follows: TGTGCCAGCAGTTCCAGGCGCACAAATAACTATGGCTACACCTTC. Translated: CASSSRRTNNYGYTF.

A note on this clone: This same CDR3 is encoded by further DNA sequences in the sample. The V and J genes are TRBV6-1 and TRBJ2-1; the D is unclear. The CDR3 has 14 residues. Germline V CDR1 and CDR2: MNHNS, SASEGT. Trimming took off 4 bases at V and 1 base at J, with 8 bases between the two ends. Here the CDR3 reads CASSGDGSYNEQFF. In nucleotides, the CDR3 is TGTGCCAGCAGTGGCGACGGATCCTACAATGAGCAGTTCTTC.

The V call is TRBV2, the J call TRBJ1-5, with no clear D. The germline V and J ends were trimmed by 3 bases and 2 bases, with 5 bases remaining between them. The germline CDR1 and CDR2 sequences are SNHLY and FYNNEI. The CDR3 is made up of 13 amino acids. The CDR3: CASSDTRNQPQHF. The CDR3 DNA sequence: TGTGCCAGCAGTGACACCCGCAATCAGCCCCAGCATTTT.

This chain connects TRBV18 to TRBJ2-7; no firm D call. Per germline, CDR1 KGHSH and CDR2 LQKENI. The V end lost 3 bases, the J end lost 7 bases, and 7 bases lay between the germline ends. CDR3 length: 11 amino acids. DNA of the CDR3: TGTGCCAGCTCACCCGAGTGGGAGCAGTACTTC. Protein product: CASSPEWEQYF. The complete variable domain, with remaining parts taken from reference TRBV18 and TRBJ2-7, reads NAGVMQNPRHLVRRRGQEARLRCSPMKGHSHVYWYRQLPEEGLKFMVYLQKENIIDESGMPKERFSAEFPKEGPSILRIQQVVRGDSAAYFCASSPEWEQYFGPGTRLTVT.

This clone was counted a single time. This chain joins TRBV29-1 and TRBJ1-2; 11 nucleotides line up with TRBD1. CDR3 length: 15 residues. V shed 3 bases and J 4 bases; nucleotides not matched to a gene: 7. The V gene's germline CDR1 is SQVTM and CDR2 ANQGSEA. CDR3 protein: CSVDTSGQGAYGYTF. Written as DNA, the CDR3 is TGCAGCGTTGATACTTCTGGACAGGGGGCCTATGGCTACACCTTC.

This clone was seen more than once but under ten times. The gene calls are TRBV15 and TRBJ2-7; no clear D gene. This CDR3 contains 14 residues. V was trimmed by 3 bases and J by 3 bases, leaving 12 bases between them. Germline values: CDR1 LNHNV, CDR2 YYDKDF (reference sequence). DNA for the CDR3: TGTGCCACCAGCAGCGCTGAAGTACACTACGAGCAGTACTTC. Translated, it gives CATSSAEVHYEQYF.

Details on this clone: This specimen includes other DNA sequences encoding the same CDR3. The rearrangement links TRBV5-1 to TRBJ2-3; D gene ambiguous. Germline V gene lookup returns CDR1 SGHRS and CDR2 YFSETQ. The V end was cut by 0 bases, the J end by 0 bases, with 5 bases between. The CDR3 consists of 14 residues. CDR3 in amino acids: CASSLGSSTDTQYF. The CDR3 nucleotides are TGCGCCAGCAGCTTGGGCAGCAGCACAGATACGCAGTATTTT.

The chain is built from TRBV6-1 and TRBJ1-5, with D maybe TRBD1 (5 bases). This CDR3 spans 15 amino acids. Between the trimmed V and J ends, which lost 1 base and 6 bases, there was a span of 13 bases. Per germline, CDR1 MNHNS and CDR2 SASEGT. In DNA, the CDR3 is TGTGCCAGCAGTGAAGGGCGGGGTAGGGGTCAGCCCCAGCATTTT. Amino acids: CASSEGRGRGQPQHF.

Concerning this clone itself: It is unclear where the CDR3 begins or ends on the DNA, so no DNA is shown, and the CDR3 is as TCRdb lists it. The rearrangement joins TRBV28 to TRBJ1-6. Germline V lookup: CDR1 MDHEN, CDR2 SYDVKM. The CDR3 is made up of 13 amino acids, end residues included. The CDR3 is CASSSSVNSPLHF.

This clone was counted ten times or more. The chain links TRBV28 to TRBJ2-6; weak D call: TRBD2 (5 bases). Germline CDR1 MDHEN, CDR2 SYDVKM. CDR3 length: 16 residues. Trimming shortened V by 1 base and J by 2 bases, and 9 bases separated the two germline ends. The CDR3 coding sequence is TGTGCCAGCAGTTTATTACGGGATACTGGGGCCAACGTCCTGACTTTC. This encodes CASSLLRDTGANVLTF.

The rearrangement joins TRBV6-4 to TRBJ2-1; 15 positions match TRBD2. V was clipped by 4 bases and J by 8 bases; unmatched bases: 3. CDR3 length: 15 residues. Germline V gene lookup returns CDR1 MRHNA and CDR2 SNTAGT. This CDR3 reads CASSGGLAGGDEQFF. In nucleotides, the CDR3 is TGTGCCAGCAGTGGGGGACTAGCGGGAGGTGATGAGCAGTTCTTC.

The chain couples TRBV5-6 to TRBJ2-1, with D possibly matching TRBD1 (5 bases). Trimming removed 0 bases at V and 9 bases at J, with 7 bases between. This CDR3 is 12 amino acids long. Germline V gene data show CDR1 as SGHDT and CDR2 as YYEEEE. For the CDR3, the DNA is TGTGCCAGCAGCTTGGGGGGCGGTGAGCAGTTCTTC. It yields the protein CASSLGGGEQFF.

Worth noting for this clone: The same CDR3 can be traced to other DNA sequences in this sample. V is TRBV5-1 and J is TRBJ2-5; D might be TRBD2 (6 bases). CDR3 length: 14 amino acids. Germline assignment: CDR1 SGHRS and CDR2 YFSETQ. V was clipped by 0 bases and J by 5 bases, with 11 bases between them. CDR3 amino acids: CASSLEGLGETQYF. DNA of the CDR3: TGCGCCAGCAGCTTGGAGGGACTCGGGGAGACCCAGTACTTC.

There are a few counts of this clone. Written as DNA, the CDR3 is TGTGCCAGCACCCAGTCGGGATACGGTCAGCCCCAGCATTTT. Protein product: CASTQSGYGQPQHF. The chain links TRBV28 to TRBJ1-5; D is ambiguous. The V end was cut by 7 bases, the J end by 6 bases, with 16 bases between. There are 14 residues in the CDR3. CDR1 is MDHEN, CDR2 SYDVKM, per germline.

About this clone: A far larger clone is a single base away, which makes a read error likely. As DNA, the CDR3 is TGTGCCACACCCAGGGCTAGCGGGAGGTCCTACGAGCAGTACTTC. Amino acid sequence: CATPRASGRSYEQYF. This sequence joins TRBV2 and TRBJ2-5; 11 positions agree with TRBD2. TRBJ2-7 matches the DNA end more closely, so the J call is doubtful. The CDR3 has 15 residues. The germline V gene encodes CDR1 SNHLY and CDR2 FYNNEI.

V and J are TRBV29-1 and TRBJ2-7; possible D gene TRBD2, 7 bases. There are 13 residues in the CDR3. The germline V gene encodes CDR1 SQVTM and CDR2 ANQGSEA. With 6 bases removed from V and 6 bases from J, the gap between germline ends came to 18 bases. As DNA, the CDR3 is TGCAGCGTGACCCGGGGGGCGAATGCCGAGCAGTACTTC. Translating gives CSVTRGANAEQYF.